This is a list of T cell receptor beta chains from one sample in a study of T cell clones after liver transplantation. Using immunoSEQ multiplex PCR, the repertoire was profiled, and TCRdb retains in-frame clones only, with some absent. Of approximately 5,000 clones listed, roughly 41% were seen once; the top ten hold roughly an eighth. These receptors are not linked to any known antigen. Sequencing used CD4+ T cells from cultured PBMCs. These receptors were collected from a human patient who received a liver transplant. Some T cells may arise from the graft donor. Both conserved end residues are part of each CDR3.

v_call | cdr3_aa
TRBV27 | CASNPIRGRGELFF
TRBV5-1 | CASSPVEGRGDIQYF
TRBV19 | CASRDHRGLGQPQHF
TRBV28 | CASSSLTSGNGGELFF
TRBV5-1 | CASSLAGGVYTEAFF
TRBV28 | CASNQGYEQYF
TRBV6-6 | CASSSFTSGKPYEQYF
TRBV2 | CASSGTSGRAGGYNEQFF
TRBV19 | CASSISAGATQYF
TRBV6-6 | CASTFSGSSYEQYF
TRBV19 | CASSRANEKLFF
TRBV19 | CASSYSLLAGLEQYF
TRBV6-5 | CASSYLSEQYF
TRBV19 | CASSRDRVGTEAFF
TRBV23-1 | CASSTYRTSGYNTGELFF
TRBV4-2 | CASSPRTSSYEQYF
TRBV29-1 | CSVEGPSGQETQYF
TRBV4-1 | CASSQDQGVYGYTF
TRBV5-1 | CASSLDGVSNQPQHF
TRBV15 | CATSREGREAEQFF
TRBV7-8 | CASTPGGGDTQYF
TRBV11-3 | CASSLFKASEAFF
TRBV18 | CASSPSATDTQYF
TRBV6-4 | CASSEREGAYNEQFF
TRBV28 | CASRSHTEAFF
TRBV7-2 | CASSLDEYTEAFF
TRBV11-2 | CASSLGPSSGNTIYF
TRBV6-6 | CASSYAEDTQYF
TRBV10-1 | CASSEQVFGPQHF
TRBV29-1 | CSVGGGNLDEKLFF
TRBV5-1 | CASSPGTLKDTQYF
TRBV5-1 | CASSLSVGGPDTDTQYF
TRBV5-4 | CASSLWDSGGSYEQYF
TRBV10-3 | CAISEGTGGTDTQYF